What follows are 11 T cell receptor beta chains derived from one specimen sequenced in a study of T-cell memory formation after mild COVID-19. TCRdb reanalysed the 5' RACE reads using MiXCR and keeps one entry per CDR3 protein. This table has fewer than 60,000 distinct CDR3 sequences, about a quarter appearing once. The source material was PBMCs or a T cell subset sorted from them (not recorded which). The receptors shown here come from a man aged 18 to 29 who had mild COVID-19 (a few samples of this study predate the infection). Cell type and time point are not known.

The CDR3 nucleotides are TGCGCCAGCAGCCGAACTAGCGGGGGGTACACAGATACGCAGTATTTT. Amino acid sequence: CASSRTSGGYTDTQYF. The chain carries TRBV4-1 and TRBJ2-3; 12 nucleotides align to TRBD2. The CDR3 is made up of 16 amino acids. Germline loops: CDR1 MGHRA, CDR2 YSYEKL. With V trimmed by 4 bases and J by 2 bases, 4 bases remained unmatched.

In this sample, this clonotype turned up a few times. The chain combines TRBV5-1 with TRBJ2-5; D may be TRBD1 (6 bases). In germline, CDR1 is SGHRS, CDR2 YFSETQ. Trimming removed 2 bases from V and 5 bases from J, with 10 bases in between. The CDR3 sequence is 13 residues long. The CDR3 DNA is TGCGCCAGCAGCTTAGGGGGTTTCGAGACCCAGTACTTC. Protein product: CASSLGGFETQYF.

This chain links TRBV7-6 with TRBJ1-4, with D unresolved. Deletions cut 0 bases from V and 8 bases from J, with 7 bases between. The CDR3 has 13 residues. The germline gives CDR1 SGHVS, CDR2 FNYEAQ. The CDR3 spells CASSLASGEKLFF. The DNA of the CDR3 is TGTGCCAGCAGCTTAGCGTCAGGAGAAAAACTGTTTTTT.

In its sample, this clonotype was seen a few times. The chain carries TRBV19 and TRBJ1-1; no firm D call. CDR1 and CDR2 (germline): LNHDA, SQIVND (reference sequence). Trimming stripped 5 bases from V and 1 base from J, with 8 bases between. This CDR3 spans 13 amino acids. The CDR3 DNA sequence: TGTGCCAGTAGTGAAGGCCCGAACACTGAAGCTTTCTTT. Its protein product is CASSEGPNTEAFF.

For the CDR3, the DNA is TGTGCCAGCAGTCCGTATAGAGCGAGCTACAATGAGCAGTTCTTC. Translated, it gives CASSPYRASYNEQFF. The chain is built from TRBV12-3 or TRBV12-4 and TRBJ2-1; the D is unclear. V lost 5 bases, J lost 3 bases, and 14 bases lay in between. This CDR3 has 15 residues.

The chain combines TRBV6-2 or TRBV6-3 with TRBJ1-6, with TRBD1 as a possible D gene (5 bases). The length of the CDR3 is 13 residues. Between the trimmed V and J ends, which lost 4 bases and 8 bases, there was a span of 9 bases. The V gene's germline CDR1 is MNHEY and CDR2 SVGEGT. The CDR3 bases are TGTGCCAGCAGTTGGAGACAGCATTCACCCCTCCACTTT. It encodes CASSWRQHSPLHF.

The table lists this clonotype with many counts. This chain links TRBV7-2 with TRBJ2-5, with a possible D match to TRBD2 (6 bases). Germline lookup yields CDR1 SGHTA and CDR2 FQGNSA. V was clipped by 5 bases and J by 5 bases, with 18 bases between them. The CDR3 spans 15 residues. CDR3 DNA sequence: TGTGCCAGCAGCCAACAGCGGGCCCCCGAGGAGACCCAGTACTTC. Translated, it gives CASSQQRAPEETQYF.

The V gene is TRBV7-6, the J gene TRBJ2-3; D gene uncertain. V lost 5 bases and J 2 bases, leaving 11 bases between the germline ends. In germline, CDR1 is SGHVS, CDR2 FNYEAQ. The CDR3 is made up of 14 amino acids. The CDR3, as DNA: TGTGCCAGCAGCGGCTATGGTAACACAGATACGCAGTATTTT. The encoded protein is CASSGYGNTDTQYF.

This chain connects TRBV7-8 to TRBJ1-2; possible D gene TRBD1, 6 bases. The V gene's germline CDR1 is SGHVS and CDR2 FQNEAQ. The CDR3 loop spans 15 amino acids. Between the trimmed V and J ends, which lost 5 bases and 4 bases, there was a span of 17 bases. The CDR3 DNA reads TGTGCCAGCAGCCCACCGAGTACAGGGTCCTATGGCTACACCTTC. Translated: CASSPPSTGSYGYTF.

This chain links TRBV4-1 with TRBJ2-5, with TRBD2 identical over 8 bases. V gave up 2 bases and J gave up 0 bases; unmatched junction bases: 5. The germline V gene has CDR1 MGHRA and CDR2 YSYEKL. CDR3 length: 16 residues. The CDR3 DNA reads as TGCGCCAGCAGCCAATACCCACTAGCGGACCAAGAGACCCAGTACTTC. Translation gives CASSQYPLADQETQYF.

The chain recombines TRBV6-6 with TRBJ2-7; D is undetermined. The CDR3 is made up of 12 amino acids. The germline V gene has CDR1 MNHNY and CDR2 SVGAGI (reference sequence). V lost 6 bases to trimming and J lost 5 bases, with 11 bases between them. CDR3 nucleotides: TGTGCCAGCAGGGTTACAGTCAACGAGCAGTACTTC. It encodes CASRVTVNEQYF.